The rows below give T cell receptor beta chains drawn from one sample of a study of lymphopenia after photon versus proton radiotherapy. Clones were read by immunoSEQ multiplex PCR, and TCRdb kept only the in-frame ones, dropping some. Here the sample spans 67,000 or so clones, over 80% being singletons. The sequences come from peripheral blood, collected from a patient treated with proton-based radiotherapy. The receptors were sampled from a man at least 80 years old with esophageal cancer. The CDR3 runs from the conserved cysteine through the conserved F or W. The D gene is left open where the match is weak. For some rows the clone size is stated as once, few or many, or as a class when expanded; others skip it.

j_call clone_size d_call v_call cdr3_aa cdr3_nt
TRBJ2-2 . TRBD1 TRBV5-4 CASSGTATNTGELFF TGTGCCAGCAGCGGGACAGCAACGAACACCGGGGAGCTGTTTTTT
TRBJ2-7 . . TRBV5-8 CASSLTMHYEQYF TGTGCCAGCAGCTTGACCATGCACTACGAGCAGTACTTC
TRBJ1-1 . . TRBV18 CASSPLEGLVMNTEAFF TGTGCCAGCTCACCACTGGAGGGTCTAGTGATGAACACTGAAGCTTTCTTT
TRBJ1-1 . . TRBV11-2 CASSPRLDLNTEAFF TGTGCCAGCAGCCCGAGGTTGGACCTGAACACTGAAGCTTTCTTT
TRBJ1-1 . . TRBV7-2 CASSFSTMNTEAFF TGTGCCAGCAGCTTCTCGACTATGAACACTGAAGCTTTCTTT
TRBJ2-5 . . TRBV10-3 CAISESRSQETQYF TGTGCCATCAGTGAGTCAAGAAGTCAAGAGACCCAGTACTTC
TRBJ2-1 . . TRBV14 CASSQLGRGGGNNEQFF TGTGCCAGCAGCCAGTTGGGCAGGGGAGGTGGAAACAATGAGCAGTTCTTC
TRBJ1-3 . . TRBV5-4 CASSTSLGNTIYF TGTGCCAGCAGCACCTCCTTGGGAAACACCATATATTTT
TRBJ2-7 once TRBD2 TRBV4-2 CASSQDRGVTYEQYF TGTGCCAGCAGCCAAGATCGGGGGGTAACCTACGAGCAGTACTTC
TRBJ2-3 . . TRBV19 CASSPTVDTQYF TGTGCCAGTAGTCCGACGGTAGATACGCAGTATTTT
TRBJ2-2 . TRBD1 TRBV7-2 CASSLAWVGTGGTGELFF TGTGCCAGCAGCTTAGCTTGGGTTGGGACAGGGGGCACCGGGGAGCTGTTTTTT
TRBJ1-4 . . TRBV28 CASSLPRDSATNEKLFF TGTGCCAGCAGTTTGCCCCGCGACAGTGCAACTAATGAAAAACTGTTTTTT
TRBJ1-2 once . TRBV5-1 CASSPGLGKRDGYTF TGCGCCAGCAGCCCTGGGTTAGGGAAAAGAGATGGCTACACCTTC
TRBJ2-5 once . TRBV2 CASREGRGKETQYF TGTGCCAGCAGAGAGGGACGGGGAAAAGAGACCCAGTACTTC
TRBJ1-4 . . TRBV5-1 CASSPSGANEKLFF TGCGCCAGCAGCCCCTCAGGGGCTAATGAAAAACTGTTTTTT
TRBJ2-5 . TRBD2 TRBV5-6 CASSLRRGGKETQYF TGTGCCAGCAGCTTGAGGCGGGGGGGAAAAGAGACCCAGTACTTC
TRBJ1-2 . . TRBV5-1 CASSLTADGYTF TGCGCCAGCAGCTTGACAGCAGATGGCTACACCTTC
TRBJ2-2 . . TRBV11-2 CASSFLGLGQGLTGELFF TGTGCCAGCAGCTTTTTGGGATTAGGGCAGGGGCTCACCGGGGAGCTGTTTTTT
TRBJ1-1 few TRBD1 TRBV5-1 CASSLPNTGGTEAFF TGCGCCAGCAGCTTGCCCAATACAGGGGGCACTGAAGCTTTCTTT
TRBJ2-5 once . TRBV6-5 CASRISPRAKETQYF TGTGCCAGCAGAATTTCCCCACGGGCTAAAGAGACCCAGTACTTC
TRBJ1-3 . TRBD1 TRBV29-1 CSVFGTGTGNTIYF TGCAGCGTTTTCGGGACAGGGACTGGAAACACCATATATTTT
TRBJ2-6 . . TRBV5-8 CASSLPVSGANVLTF TGTGCCAGCAGCCTGCCCGTCTCTGGGGCCAACGTCCTGACTTTC
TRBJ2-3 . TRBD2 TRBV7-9 CASSWTSGLQDTQYF TGTGCCAGTTCGTGGACTAGCGGACTACAAGATACGCAGTATTTT
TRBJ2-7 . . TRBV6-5 CASSQLGREQYF TGTGCCAGCAGCCAACTCGGTCGGGAGCAGTACTTC
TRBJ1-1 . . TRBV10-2 CASSALNTEAFF TGCGCCAGCAGTGCCCTGAACACTGAAGCTTTCTTT
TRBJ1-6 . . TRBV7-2 CASSLIQGVYSPLHF TGTGCCAGCAGCTTAATCCAGGGTGTATATTCACCCCTCCACTTT
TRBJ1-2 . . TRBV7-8 CASSIQAELFNGYTF TGTGCCAGCAGCATTCAAGCGGAACTATTTAATGGCTACACCTTC
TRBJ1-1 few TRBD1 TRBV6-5 CASSQRQGRITEAFF TGTGCCAGCAGTCAGCGACAGGGCCGTATCACTGAAGCTTTCTTT